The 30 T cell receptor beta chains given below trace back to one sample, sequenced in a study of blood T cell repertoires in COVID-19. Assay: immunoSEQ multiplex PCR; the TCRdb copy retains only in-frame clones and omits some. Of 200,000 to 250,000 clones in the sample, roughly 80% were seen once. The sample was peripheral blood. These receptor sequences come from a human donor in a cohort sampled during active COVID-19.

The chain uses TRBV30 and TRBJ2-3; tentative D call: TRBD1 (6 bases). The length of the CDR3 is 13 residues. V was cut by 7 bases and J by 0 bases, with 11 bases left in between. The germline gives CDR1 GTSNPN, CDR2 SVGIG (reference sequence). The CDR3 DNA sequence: TGTGCCTTTTACAGGGTCAGCACAGATACGCAGTATTTT. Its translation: CAFYRVSTDTQYF. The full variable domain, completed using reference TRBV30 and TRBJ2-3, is SQTIHQWPATLVQPVGSPLSLECTVEGTSNPNLYWYRQAAGRGLQLLFYSVGIGQISSEVPQNLSASRPQDRQFILSSKKLLLSDSGFYLCAFYRVSTDTQYFGPGTRLTVL.

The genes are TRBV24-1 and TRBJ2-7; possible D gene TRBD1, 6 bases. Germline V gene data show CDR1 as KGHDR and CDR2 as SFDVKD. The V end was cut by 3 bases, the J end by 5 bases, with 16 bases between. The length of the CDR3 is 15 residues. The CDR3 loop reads CATSDPPGAGNEQYF. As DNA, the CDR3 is TGTGCCACCAGTGATCCCCCAGGGGCTGGGAACGAGCAGTACTTC.

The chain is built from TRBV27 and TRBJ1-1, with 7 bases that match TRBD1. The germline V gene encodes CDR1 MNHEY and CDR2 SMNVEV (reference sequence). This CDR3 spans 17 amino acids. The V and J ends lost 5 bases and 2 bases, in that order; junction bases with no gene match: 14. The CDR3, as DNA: TGTGCCAGCAGTCCCGGCCAGGGGGGTTGGGGTAACACTGAAGCTTTCTTT. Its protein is CASSPGQGGWGNTEAFF.

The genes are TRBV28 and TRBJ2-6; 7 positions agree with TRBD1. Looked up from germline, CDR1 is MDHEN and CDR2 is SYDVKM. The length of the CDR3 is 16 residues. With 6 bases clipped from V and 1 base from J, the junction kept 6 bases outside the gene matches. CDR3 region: CASRGTAWSGANVLTF. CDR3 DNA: TGTGCCAGCAGGGGGACAGCTTGGTCTGGGGCCAACGTCCTGACTTTC.

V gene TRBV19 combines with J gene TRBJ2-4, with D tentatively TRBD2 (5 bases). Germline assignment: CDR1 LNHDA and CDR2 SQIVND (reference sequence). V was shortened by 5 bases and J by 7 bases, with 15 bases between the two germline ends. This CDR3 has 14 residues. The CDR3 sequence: CASSPSPNRNIQYF. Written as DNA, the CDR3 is TGTGCCAGTAGTCCTAGCCCCAATCGGAACATTCAGTACTTC.

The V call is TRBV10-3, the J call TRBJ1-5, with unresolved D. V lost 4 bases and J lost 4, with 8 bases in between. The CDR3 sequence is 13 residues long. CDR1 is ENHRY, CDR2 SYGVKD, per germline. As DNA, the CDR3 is TGTGCCATCAGTGCGGTAATGAATCAGCCCCAGCATTTT. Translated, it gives CAISAVMNQPQHF.

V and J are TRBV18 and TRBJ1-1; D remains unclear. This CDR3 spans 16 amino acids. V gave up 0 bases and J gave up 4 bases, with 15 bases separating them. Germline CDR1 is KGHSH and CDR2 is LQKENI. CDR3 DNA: TGTGCCAGCTCACCACCGTCTCTCCAGGTGCGCACTGAAGCTTTCTTT. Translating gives CASSPPSLQVRTEAFF. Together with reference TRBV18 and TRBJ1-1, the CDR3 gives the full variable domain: NAGVMQNPRHLVRRRGQEARLRCSPMKGHSHVYWYRQLPEEGLKFMVYLQKENIIDESGMPKERFSAEFPKEGPSILRIQQVVRGDSAAYFCASSPPSLQVRTEAFFGQGTRLTVV.

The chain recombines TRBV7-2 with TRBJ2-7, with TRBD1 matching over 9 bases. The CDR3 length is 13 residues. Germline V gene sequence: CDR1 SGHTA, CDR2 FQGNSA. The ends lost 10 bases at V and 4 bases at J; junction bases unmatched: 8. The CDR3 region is CATSGQGVYEQYF. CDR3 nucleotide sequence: TGTGCCACGTCGGGACAGGGAGTTTACGAGCAGTACTTC.

The CDR3 protein is CASSLPPGQGRNTEAFF. CDR3 in DNA: TGTGCCAGCAGCCTACCTCCGGGACAGGGGAGGAACACTGAAGCTTTCTTT. V and J are TRBV28 and TRBJ1-1; TRBD1 aligns across 10 bases. Germline loops: CDR1 MDHEN, CDR2 SYDVKM. The CDR3 totals 17 residues. Unmatched junction bases numbered 11, after V lost 6 bases and J lost 1 base.

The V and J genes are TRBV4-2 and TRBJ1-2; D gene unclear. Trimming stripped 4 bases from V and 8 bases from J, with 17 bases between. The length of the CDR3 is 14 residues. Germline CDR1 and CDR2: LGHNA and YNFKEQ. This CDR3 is CASSLPGEPEGYTF. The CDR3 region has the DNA TGTGCCAGCAGCCTACCCGGGGAGCCCGAAGGCTACACCTTC.

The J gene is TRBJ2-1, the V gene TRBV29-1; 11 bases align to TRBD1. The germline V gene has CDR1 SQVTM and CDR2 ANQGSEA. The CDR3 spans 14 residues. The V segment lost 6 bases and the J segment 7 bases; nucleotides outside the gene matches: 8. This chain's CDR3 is CSVRGQGAINEQFF. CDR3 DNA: TGCAGCGTCCGAGGACAGGGGGCGATTAATGAGCAGTTCTTC.

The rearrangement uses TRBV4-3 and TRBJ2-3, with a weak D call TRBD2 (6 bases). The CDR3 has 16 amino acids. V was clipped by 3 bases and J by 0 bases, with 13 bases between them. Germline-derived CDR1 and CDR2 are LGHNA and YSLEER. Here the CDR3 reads CASSQAGRSSTDTQYF. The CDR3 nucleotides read TGCGCCAGCAGCCAGGCGGGAAGGTCTAGCACAGATACGCAGTATTTT.

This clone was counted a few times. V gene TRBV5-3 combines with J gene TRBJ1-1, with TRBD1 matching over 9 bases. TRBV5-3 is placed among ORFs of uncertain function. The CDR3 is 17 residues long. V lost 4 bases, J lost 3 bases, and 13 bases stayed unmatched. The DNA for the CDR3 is TGTGCCAGAAGCCCTTGGGGACAGGGAAGAAGGGACACTGAAGCTTTCTTT. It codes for CARSPWGQGRRDTEAFF.

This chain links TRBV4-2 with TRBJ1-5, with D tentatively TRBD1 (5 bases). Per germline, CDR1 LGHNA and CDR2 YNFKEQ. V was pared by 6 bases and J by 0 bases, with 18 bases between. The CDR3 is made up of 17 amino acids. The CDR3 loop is CASSTQAGGISNQPQHF. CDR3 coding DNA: TGTGCCAGCAGTACCCAAGCTGGGGGGATTAGCAATCAGCCCCAGCATTTT.

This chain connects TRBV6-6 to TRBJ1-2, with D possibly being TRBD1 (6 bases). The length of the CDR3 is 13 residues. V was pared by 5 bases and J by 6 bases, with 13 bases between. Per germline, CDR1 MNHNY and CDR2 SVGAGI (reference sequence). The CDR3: CASSPTDRNGYTF. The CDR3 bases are TGTGCCAGCAGTCCCACCGACAGGAATGGCTACACCTTC.

CDR3 sequence: CASSLTGNTEAFF. The CDR3 DNA follows: TGTGCCAGCAGCCTGACAGGGAACACTGAAGCTTTCTTT. This chain joins TRBV5-8 and TRBJ1-1; the D gene is possibly TRBD1 (6 bases). Germline CDR1 reads SGHTS; CDR2 reads YDEGEE. CDR3 length: 13 residues. The V and J ends lost 4 bases and 1 base respectively, with 8 bases between them. The complete variable domain, with remaining parts taken from reference TRBV5-8 and TRBJ1-1, reads EAGVTQSPTHLIKTRGQQATLRCSPISGHTSVYWYQQALGLGLQFLLWYDEGEERNRGNFPPRFSGRQFPNYSSELNVNALELEDSALYLCASSLTGNTEAFFGQGTRLTVV.

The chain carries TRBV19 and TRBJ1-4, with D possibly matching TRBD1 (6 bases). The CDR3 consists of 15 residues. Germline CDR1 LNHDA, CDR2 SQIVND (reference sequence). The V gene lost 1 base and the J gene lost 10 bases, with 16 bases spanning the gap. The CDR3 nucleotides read TGTGCCAGTAGTATAGCGGCAGGGGTCGTTGGAAAACTGTTTTTT. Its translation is CASSIAAGVVGKLFF.

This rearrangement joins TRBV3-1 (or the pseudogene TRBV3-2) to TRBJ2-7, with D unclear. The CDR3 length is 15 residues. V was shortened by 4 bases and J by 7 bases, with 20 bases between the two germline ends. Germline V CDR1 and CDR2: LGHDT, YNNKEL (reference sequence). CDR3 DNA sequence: TGTGCCAGCAGCCCCCGACTGGGTTCGGCGTGGGAGCAGTACTTC. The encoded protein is CASSPRLGSAWEQYF.

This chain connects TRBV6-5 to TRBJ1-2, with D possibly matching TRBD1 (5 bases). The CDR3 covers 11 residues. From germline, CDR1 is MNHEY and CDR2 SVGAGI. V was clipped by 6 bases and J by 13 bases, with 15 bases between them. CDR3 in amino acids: CASRGMGEGTF. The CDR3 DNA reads TGTGCCAGCAGAGGCATGGGGGAGGGCACCTTC.

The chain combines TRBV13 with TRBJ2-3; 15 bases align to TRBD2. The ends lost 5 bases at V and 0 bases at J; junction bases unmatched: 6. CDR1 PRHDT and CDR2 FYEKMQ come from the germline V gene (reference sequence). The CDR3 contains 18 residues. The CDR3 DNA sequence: TGTGCCAGCAGCCCTGGGACTAGCGGGAGGCCTAGCACAGATACGCAGTATTTT. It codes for CASSPGTSGRPSTDTQYF.

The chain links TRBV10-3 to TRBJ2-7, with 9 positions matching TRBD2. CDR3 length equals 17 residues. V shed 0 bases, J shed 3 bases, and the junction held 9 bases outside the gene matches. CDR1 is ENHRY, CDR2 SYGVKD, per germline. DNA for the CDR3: TGTGCCATCAGTGAGTCGCCCCTAGCGGGATCCTTCTACGAGCAGTACTTC. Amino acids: CAISESPLAGSFYEQYF.

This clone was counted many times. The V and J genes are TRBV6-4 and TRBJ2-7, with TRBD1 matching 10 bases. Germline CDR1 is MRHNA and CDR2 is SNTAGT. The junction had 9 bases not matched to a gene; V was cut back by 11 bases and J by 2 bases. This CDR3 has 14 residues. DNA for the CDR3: TGTGCCGTAGACAGGGGGCCTTTGCCCTACGAGCAGTACTTC. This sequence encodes CAVDRGPLPYEQYF.

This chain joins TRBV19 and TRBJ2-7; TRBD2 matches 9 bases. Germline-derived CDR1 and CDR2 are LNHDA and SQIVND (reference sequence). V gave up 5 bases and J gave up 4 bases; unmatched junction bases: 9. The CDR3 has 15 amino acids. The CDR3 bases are TGTGCCAGTAGTGCATCCGGGACTAGCAGTTACGAGCAGTACTTC. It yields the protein CASSASGTSSYEQYF.

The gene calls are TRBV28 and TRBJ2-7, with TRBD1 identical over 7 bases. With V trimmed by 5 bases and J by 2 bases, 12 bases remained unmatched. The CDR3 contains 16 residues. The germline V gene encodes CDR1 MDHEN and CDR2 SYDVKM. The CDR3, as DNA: TGTGCCAGCAGTCCAACTGCCTGGGACAGTACCTACGAGCAGTACTTC. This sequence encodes CASSPTAWDSTYEQYF.

Here the CDR3 reads CASSLKLGQGPTYF. The CDR3, as DNA: TGTGCCAGCAGCTTAAAGCTGGGACAGGGTCCCACCTACTTC. J is TRBJ2-7 and V is TRBV7-3, with 9 nucleotides matching TRBD1. The junction had 11 bases not matched to a gene; V was cut back by 1 base and J by 13 bases. The CDR3 runs to 14 residues. Germline V gene data show CDR1 as SGHTA and CDR2 as FQGTGA.

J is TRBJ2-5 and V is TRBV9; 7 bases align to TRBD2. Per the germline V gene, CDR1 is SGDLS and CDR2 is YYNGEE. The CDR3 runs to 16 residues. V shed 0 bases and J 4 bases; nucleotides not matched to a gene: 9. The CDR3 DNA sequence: TGTGCCAGCAGCGTAGCCGCGGGCGGGAGAGTAGAGACCCAGTACTTC. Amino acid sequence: CASSVAAGGRVETQYF.

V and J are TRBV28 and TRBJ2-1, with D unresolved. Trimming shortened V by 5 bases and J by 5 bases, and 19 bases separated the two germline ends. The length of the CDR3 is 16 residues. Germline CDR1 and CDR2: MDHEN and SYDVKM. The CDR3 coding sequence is TGTGCCAGCAGTACCCATCAGTGGGCAGAACACAATGAGCAGTTCTTC. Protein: CASSTHQWAEHNEQFF.

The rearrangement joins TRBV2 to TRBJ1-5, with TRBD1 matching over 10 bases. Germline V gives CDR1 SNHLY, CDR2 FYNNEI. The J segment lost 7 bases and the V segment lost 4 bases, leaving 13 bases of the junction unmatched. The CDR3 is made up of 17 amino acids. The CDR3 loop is CASSGDRGLARLQPQHF. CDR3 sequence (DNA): TGTGCCAGCAGTGGAGACAGGGGGCTCGCACGTTTGCAGCCCCAGCATTTT.

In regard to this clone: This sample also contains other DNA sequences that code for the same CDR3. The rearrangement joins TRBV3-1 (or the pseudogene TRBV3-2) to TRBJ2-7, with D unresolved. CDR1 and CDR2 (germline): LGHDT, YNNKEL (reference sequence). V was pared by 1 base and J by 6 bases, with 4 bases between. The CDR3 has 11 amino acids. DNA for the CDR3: TGTGCCAGCAGCCAAGGAGGCGAGCAGTACTTC. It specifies CASSQGGEQYF.

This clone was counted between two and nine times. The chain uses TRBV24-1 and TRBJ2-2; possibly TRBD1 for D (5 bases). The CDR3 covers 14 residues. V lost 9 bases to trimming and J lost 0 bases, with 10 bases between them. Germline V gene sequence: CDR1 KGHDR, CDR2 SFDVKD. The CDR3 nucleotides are TGTGCCACCGTGGGGCAGTCGAACACCGGGGAGCTGTTTTTT. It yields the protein CATVGQSNTGELFF.